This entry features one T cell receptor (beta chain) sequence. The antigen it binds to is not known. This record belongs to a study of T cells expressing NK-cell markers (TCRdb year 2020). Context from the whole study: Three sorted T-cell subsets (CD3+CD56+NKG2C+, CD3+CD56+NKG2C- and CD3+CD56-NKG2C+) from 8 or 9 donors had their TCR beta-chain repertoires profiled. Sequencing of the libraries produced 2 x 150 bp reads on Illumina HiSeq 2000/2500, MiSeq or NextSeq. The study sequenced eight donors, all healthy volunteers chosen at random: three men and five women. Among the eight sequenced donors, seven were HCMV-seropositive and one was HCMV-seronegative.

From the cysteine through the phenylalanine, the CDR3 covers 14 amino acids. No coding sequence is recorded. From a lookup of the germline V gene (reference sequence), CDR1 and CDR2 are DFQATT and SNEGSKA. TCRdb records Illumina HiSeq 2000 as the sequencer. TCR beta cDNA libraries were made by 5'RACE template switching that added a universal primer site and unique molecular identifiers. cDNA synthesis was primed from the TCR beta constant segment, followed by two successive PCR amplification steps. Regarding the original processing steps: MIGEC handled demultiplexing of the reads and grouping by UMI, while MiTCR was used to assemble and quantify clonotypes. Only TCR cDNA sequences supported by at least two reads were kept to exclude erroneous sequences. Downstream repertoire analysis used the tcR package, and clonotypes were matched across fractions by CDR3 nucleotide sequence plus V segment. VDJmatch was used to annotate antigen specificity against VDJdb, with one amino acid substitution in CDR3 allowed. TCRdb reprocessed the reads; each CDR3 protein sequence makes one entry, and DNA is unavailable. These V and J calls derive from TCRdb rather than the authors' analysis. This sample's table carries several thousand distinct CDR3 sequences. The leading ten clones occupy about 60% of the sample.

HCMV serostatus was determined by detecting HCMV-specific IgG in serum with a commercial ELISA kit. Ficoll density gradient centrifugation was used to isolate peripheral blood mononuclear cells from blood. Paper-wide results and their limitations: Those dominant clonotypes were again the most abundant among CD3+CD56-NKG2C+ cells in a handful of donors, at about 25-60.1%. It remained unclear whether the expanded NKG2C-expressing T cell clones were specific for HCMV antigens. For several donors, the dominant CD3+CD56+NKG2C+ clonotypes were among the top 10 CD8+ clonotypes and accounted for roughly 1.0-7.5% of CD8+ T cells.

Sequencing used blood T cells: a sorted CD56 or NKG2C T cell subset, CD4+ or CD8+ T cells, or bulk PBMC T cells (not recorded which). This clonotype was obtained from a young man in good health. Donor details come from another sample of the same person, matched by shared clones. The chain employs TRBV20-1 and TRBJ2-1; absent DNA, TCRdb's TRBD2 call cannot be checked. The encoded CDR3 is CSASDQRDYNEQFF.